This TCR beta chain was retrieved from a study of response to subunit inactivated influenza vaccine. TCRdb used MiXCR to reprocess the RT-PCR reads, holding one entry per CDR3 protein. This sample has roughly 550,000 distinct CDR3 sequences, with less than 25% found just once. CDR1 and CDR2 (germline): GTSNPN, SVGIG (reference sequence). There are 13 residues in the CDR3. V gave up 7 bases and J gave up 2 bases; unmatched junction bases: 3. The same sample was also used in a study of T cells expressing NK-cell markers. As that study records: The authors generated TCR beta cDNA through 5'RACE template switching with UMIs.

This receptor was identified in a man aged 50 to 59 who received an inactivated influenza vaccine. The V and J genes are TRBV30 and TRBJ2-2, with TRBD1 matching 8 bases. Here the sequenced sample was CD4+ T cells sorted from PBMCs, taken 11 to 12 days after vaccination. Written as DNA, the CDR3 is TGTGCCTCGGACAGGGACAACACCGGGGAGCTGTTTTTT. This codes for CASDRDNTGELFF.